These 30 T cell receptor beta chains were all obtained from the same sample, sequenced in a study of PD-L1 blockade in urothelial cancer (dated by TCRdb to 2016 to 2017). The library relied on the immunoSEQ multiplex PCR assay. In TCRdb, the immuneACCESS table is reduced to in-frame sequences with V and J assigned. These tables do not hold every clone; where another copy was compared, an unresolved V gene accounts for under half, and the others remain unexplained. This sample is represented by about 52,000 clones; about 75% of them were singletons. The ten largest make up 4% of the sample. The time point label, read with the paper, signifies: pretreatment peripheral blood. The source was PBMCs, collected around atezolizumab (anti-PD-L1) treatment. Receptors were obtained from a man between 70 and 80 years old with urothelial cancer.

This chain links TRBV10-3 with TRBJ2-5; D unclear. The CDR3 has 13 residues. V was shortened by 3 bases and J by 7 bases, with 12 bases between the two germline ends. Per the germline V gene, CDR1 is ENHRY and CDR2 is SYGVKD. The CDR3 protein is CAISEAGLSTQYF. The CDR3 DNA reads TGTGCCATCAGTGAAGCAGGTTTGTCGACCCAGTACTTC.

The rearrangement uses TRBV11-2 and TRBJ2-7; TRBD2 agrees at 9 bases. After removal of 3 bases from V and 2 bases from J, the junction contained 5 bases not matched to a gene. CDR1 is SGHAT and CDR2 is FQNNGV in the germline V gene. This CDR3 is 15 amino acids long. CDR3 DNA sequence: TGTGCCAGCAGCTTTTTGACTAGCGGAACCTACGAGCAGTACTTC. It translates to CASSFLTSGTYEQYF.

This clone has just a few counts. J is TRBJ1-2 and V is TRBV6-5; TRBD1 might be the D (5 bases). With 4 bases removed from V and 5 bases from J, the gap between germline ends came to 11 bases. Germline lookup yields CDR1 MNHEY and CDR2 SVGAGI. The CDR3 spans 13 residues. CDR3 residues: CASSLGAGYGYTF. In DNA form, the CDR3 reads TGTGCCAGCAGTTTAGGGGCCGGGTATGGCTACACCTTC.

The chain carries TRBV28 and TRBJ2-7, with 8 bases that match TRBD1. The germline gives CDR1 MDHEN, CDR2 SYDVKM. The CDR3 has 15 residues. Trimming at V came to 6 bases and at J to 2 bases, leaving 9 bases not matched to a gene. The CDR3 DNA reads as TGTGCCAGCAGCAGCCGGGACAGGAGAACCTACGAGCAGTACTTC. Translating it yields CASSSRDRRTYEQYF.

The chain employs TRBV10-3 and TRBJ2-2; 9 bases map to TRBD1. This CDR3 comprises 14 residues. With 8 bases clipped from V and 0 bases from J, the junction kept 1 base outside the gene matches. Germline CDR1 and CDR2: ENHRY and SYGVKD. The CDR3 sequence is CAIGQGTNTGELFF. The CDR3 coding sequence is TGTGCCATCGGACAGGGGACGAACACCGGGGAGCTGTTTTTT.

DNA of the CDR3: TGTGCCAGCTCACCAGGACAGATACCTATCCACGAGCAGTACTTC. Residues: CASSPGQIPIHEQYF. The chain carries TRBV18 and TRBJ2-7; the D gene is possibly TRBD1 (6 bases). CDR3 length: 15 amino acids. From germline, CDR1 is KGHSH and CDR2 LQKENI. Trimming removed 2 bases from V and 5 bases from J, with 16 bases in between. Full variable domain (outside the CDR3, taken from reference TRBV18 and TRBJ2-7): NAGVMQNPRHLVRRRGQEARLRCSPMKGHSHVYWYRQLPEEGLKFMVYLQKENIIDESGMPKERFSAEFPKEGPSILRIQQVVRGDSAAYFCASSPGQIPIHEQYFGPGTRLTVT.

This clone was counted only a few times. The chain couples TRBV4-2 to TRBJ1-2, with D unclear. Germline V CDR1 and CDR2: LGHNA, YNFKEQ. The CDR3 is 12 amino acids. Trimming left V 0 bases short and J 8 bases short, with 7 bases between. CDR3 residues: CASSQDRRGYTF. Written as DNA, the CDR3 is TGTGCCAGCAGCCAAGATAGAAGAGGCTACACCTTC.

This rearrangement joins TRBV5-4 to TRBJ2-1; 8 bases match TRBD2. Germline trimming cut 0 bases from V and 6 bases from J; bases unmatched to any gene: 5. This CDR3 has 15 amino acids. CDR1 is SGHNT and CDR2 is YYREEE in the germline V gene (reference sequence). DNA of the CDR3: TGTGCCAGCAGCTTGGTAGCGGGATCCCTCAATGAGCAGTTCTTC. It encodes CASSLVAGSLNEQFF.

The rearrangement links TRBV4-3 to TRBJ1-1; 8 nucleotides agree with TRBD1. The trim removed 0 bases at V and 3 bases at J, leaving 0 bases unmatched. Germline V CDR1 and CDR2: LGHNA, YSLEER. CDR3 length equals 14 residues. Here the CDR3 reads CASSQEDRDTEAFF. The CDR3 nucleotides are TGCGCCAGCAGCCAAGAGGACAGGGACACTGAAGCTTTCTTT.

V is TRBV7-8 and J is TRBJ2-2, with 11 bases that match TRBD2. This CDR3 region has 16 residues. With V trimmed by 6 bases and J by 5 bases, 8 bases remained unmatched. Germline CDR1 is SGHVS and CDR2 is FQNEAQ. DNA for the CDR3: TGTGCCAGCAGGAAGATGGGGACTAGCGGAACCGGGGAGCTGTTTTTT. Its translation: CASRKMGTSGTGELFF. The variable domain in full, with the rest retrieved from reference TRBV7-8 and TRBJ2-2, is GAGVSQSPRYKVAKRGQDVALRCDPISGHVSLFWYQQALGQGPEFLTYFQNEAQLDKSGLPSDRFFAERPEGSVSTLKIQRTQQEDSAVYLCASRKMGTSGTGELFFGEGSRLTVL.

The chain carries TRBV13 and TRBJ2-7, with 9 positions matching TRBD2. The CDR3 contains 16 residues. Unmatched junction bases numbered 9, after V lost 0 bases and J lost 6 bases. Germline V CDR1 and CDR2: PRHDT, FYEKMQ (reference sequence). This CDR3 is CASSLGRASGKVEQYF. CDR3 in DNA: TGTGCCAGCAGCTTAGGCCGGGCTAGCGGGAAAGTCGAGCAGTACTTC.

This clone is judged medium-sized. The rearrangement uses TRBV4-2 and TRBJ1-2; 9 nucleotides line up with TRBD1. With 1 base clipped from V and 6 bases from J, the junction kept 6 bases outside the gene matches. Germline CDR1 is LGHNA and CDR2 is YNFKEQ. The CDR3 runs 15 residues. The CDR3 spells CASSQVPDRGDGYTF. DNA of the CDR3: TGTGCCAGCAGCCAAGTCCCGGACAGGGGTGATGGCTACACCTTC.

The chain joins TRBV10-3 to TRBJ1-5, with 8 bases fitting TRBD1. The CDR3 is 14 residues long. The germline V gene has CDR1 ENHRY and CDR2 SYGVKD. V trimming: 4 bases; J trimming: 2 bases; junction bases outside the gene matches: 1. CDR3 sequence: CAISVGQGNQPQHF. DNA of the CDR3: TGTGCCATCAGTGTGGGACAGGGCAATCAGCCCCAGCATTTT.

The chain combines TRBV6-5 with TRBJ2-5; no definite D call. The CDR3 is 15 residues long. In germline, CDR1 is MNHEY, CDR2 SVGAGI. V lost 0 bases and J lost 1, with 9 bases in between. CDR3 DNA: TGTGCCAGCAGTTACTCCACGACTTTCCAAGAGACCCAGTACTTC. The encoded protein is CASSYSTTFQETQYF.

This clone was seen a handful of times. The chain has TRBV13 and TRBJ2-7; 10 bases are shared with TRBD2. CDR3 length equals 15 residues. With 5 bases clipped from V and 4 bases from J, the junction kept 8 bases outside the gene matches. The germline V gene encodes CDR1 PRHDT and CDR2 FYEKMQ (reference sequence). CDR3 amino acids: CASSPRGTSVYEQYF. The CDR3 nucleotides read TGTGCCAGCAGCCCGCGGGGGACTAGCGTGTACGAGCAGTACTTC.

This clone was observed once. This rearrangement joins TRBV11-1 to TRBJ2-1; D ambiguous. The CDR3 covers 10 residues. Germline CDR1 is SGHAT and CDR2 is FQDESV (reference sequence). Between the trimmed V and J ends, which lost 11 bases and 6 bases, there was a span of 8 bases. CDR3 in DNA: TGTGCCCCGTATTCCAATGAGCAGTTCTTC. As protein: CAPYSNEQFF.

The chain carries TRBV7-9 and TRBJ1-1; D call uncertain. V was clipped by 1 base and J by 4 bases, with 13 bases between them. The CDR3 spans 15 residues. CDR1 and CDR2 (germline): SEHNR, FQNEAQ (reference sequence). The CDR3 DNA sequence: TGTGCCAGCAGCTTAGGCGGCGCGGAGGGCACTGAAGCTTTCTTT. Translated, it gives CASSLGGAEGTEAFF.

The chain recombines TRBV19 with TRBJ1-5, with 7 nucleotides matching TRBD1. J gave up 7 bases and V 5 bases, and 5 bases lay outside the gene matches. The germline V gene has CDR1 LNHDA and CDR2 SQIVND (reference sequence). The CDR3 covers 13 residues. The CDR3 spells CASSLDRYQPQHF. In nucleotides, the CDR3 is TGTGCCAGTAGTCTGGACAGGTACCAGCCCCAGCATTTT.

This clone was seen a handful of times. V is TRBV7-8 and J is TRBJ1-6, with no clear D. Trimming stripped 5 bases from V and 7 bases from J, with 9 bases between. Germline CDR1 SGHVS, CDR2 FQNEAQ. The CDR3 covers 13 residues. CDR3: CASSHAGNSPLHF. The CDR3 DNA reads TGTGCCAGCAGCCACGCGGGGAATTCACCCCTCCACTTT.

The rearrangement links TRBV23-1 to TRBJ2-7; TRBD2 might be the D (5 bases). TRBV23-1 is designated an ORF whose function remains uncertain. There are 15 residues in the CDR3. V lost 4 bases, J lost 6 bases, and 19 bases lay in between. Written as DNA, the CDR3 is TGCGCCAGCAGTCCTGTGGCAGATCGTGAGGGCGAGCAGTACTTC. This translates into CASSPVADREGEQYF.

In nucleotides, the CDR3 is TGTGCCAGCAGATACACGACAGGGATCGGGCAAGAGACCCAGTACTTC. Protein sequence: CASRYTTGIGQETQYF. The rearrangement links TRBV7-9 to TRBJ2-5; 7 bases are shared with TRBD1. Germline V gene lookup returns CDR1 SEHNR and CDR2 FQNEAQ (reference sequence). The CDR3 contains 16 residues. J was trimmed by 2 bases and V by 6 bases; bases with no gene match: 12.

The chain couples TRBV19 to TRBJ1-4; D is perhaps TRBD1 (5 bases). The CDR3 has 15 amino acids. The germline V gene has CDR1 LNHDA and CDR2 SQIVND (reference sequence). V lost 6 bases and J lost 8, with 19 bases in between. The CDR3 DNA follows: TGTGCCAGTAGCCTCGCGGGACGTAGAGGCGAAAAACTGTTTTTT. Translated, it gives CASSLAGRRGEKLFF.

This chain connects TRBV6-6 to TRBJ2-7, with 7 bases that match TRBD1. V was clipped by 4 bases and J by 4 bases; unmatched bases: 1. This CDR3 spans 12 amino acids. CDR1 is MNHNY and CDR2 is SVGAGI in the germline V gene (reference sequence). The CDR3 is CASSLQGYEQYF. CDR3 nucleotides: TGTGCCAGCAGTTTACAGGGGTACGAGCAGTACTTC.

The gene calls are TRBV6-5 and TRBJ1-3; D is unresolved. Germline CDR1 is MNHEY and CDR2 is SVGAGI. V was clipped by 6 bases and J by 0 bases, with 6 bases between them. The CDR3 sequence is 13 residues long. The CDR3 nucleotides are TGTGCCAGCAGACAGTTCTCTGGAAACACCATATATTTT. It is translated as CASRQFSGNTIYF.

This sequence joins TRBV15 and TRBJ1-5; TRBD1 matches at 8 bases. Germline V gene sequence: CDR1 LNHNV, CDR2 YYDKDF (reference sequence). This CDR3 has 16 amino acids. The trim removed 0 bases at V and 5 bases at J, leaving 6 bases unmatched. CDR3 nucleotides: TGTGCCACCAGCAGAGATCGCGGGACAGGCTATCAGCCCCAGCATTTT. Its protein is CATSRDRGTGYQPQHF. Full variable domain (remainder filled in from reference TRBV15 and TRBJ1-5): DAMVIQNPRYQVTQFGKPVTLSCSQTLNHNVMYWYQQKSSQAPKLLFHYYDKDFNNEADTPDNFQSRRPNTSFCFLDIRSPGLGDTAMYLCATSRDRGTGYQPQHFGDGTRLSIL.

The chain employs TRBV18 and TRBJ1-2; D is possibly TRBD1 (6 bases). Trimming cost V 6 bases and J 2 bases, with 10 bases left between them. The germline CDR1 and CDR2 sequences are KGHSH and LQKENI. CDR3 length equals 13 residues. CDR3 loop: CASSPDRNYGYTF. DNA of the CDR3: TGTGCCAGCTCCCCAGACAGGAACTATGGCTACACCTTC.

This clone was seen only once. The chain's CDR3 is CATSGLGGSEQYF. CDR3 in DNA: TGTGCCACTTCGGGACTGGGTGGGAGCGAGCAGTACTTC. This chain joins TRBV10-3 and TRBJ2-7; a weak D match, TRBD2 (6 bases). V gave up 10 bases and J gave up 6 bases, with 19 bases separating them. CDR1 ENHRY and CDR2 SYGVKD come from the germline V gene. The CDR3 length is 13 residues.

This chain connects TRBV6-1 to TRBJ1-5, with D hard to call. This CDR3 comprises 14 residues. The germline V gene encodes CDR1 MNHNS and CDR2 SASEGT. Trimming pared 8 bases from V and 2 bases from J, leaving 13 bases between. In DNA form, the CDR3 reads TGTGCCAGCGCGATGGAGGGTGGCAATCAGCCCCAGCATTTT. Its translation: CASAMEGGNQPQHF.

This clone was counted once. The V and J genes are TRBV7-8 and TRBJ1-4; TRBD1 is a possible D gene (6 bases). Trimming removed 5 bases at V and 4 bases at J, with 17 bases between. The CDR3 runs 16 residues. The germline V gene encodes CDR1 SGHVS and CDR2 FQNEAQ. CDR3 nucleotide sequence: TGTGCCAGCAGCGCTTACAGGGTTAACAGTAATGAAAAACTGTTTTTT. Protein product: CASSAYRVNSNEKLFF. The entire variable domain, with the rest obtained from reference TRBV7-8 and TRBJ1-4, is as follows: GAGVSQSPRYKVAKRGQDVALRCDPISGHVSLFWYQQALGQGPEFLTYFQNEAQLDKSGLPSDRFFAERPEGSVSTLKIQRTQQEDSAVYLCASSAYRVNSNEKLFFGSGTQLSVL.

This clone was observed once. The rearrangement joins TRBV10-3 to TRBJ2-1, with TRBD2 identical over 11 bases. CDR1 is ENHRY, CDR2 SYGVKD, per germline. The V gene end was trimmed by 6 bases and the J gene end by 7 bases; junction bases not matched to a gene: 11. The CDR3 spans 16 residues. The CDR3 DNA reads as TGTGCCATCAGCGTTCTGGGGGCTAGCGGGGGGAATGAGCAGTTCTTC. As protein: CAISVLGASGGNEQFF.